The present T cell receptor (beta chain) was sequenced within a study of shared clonotypes between healthy human individuals. Overall study findings and caveats: Despite large depth, rarefaction showed incomplete sorted-subset sequencing.

Each subset's genomic DNA was shared equally among a number of immunoSEQ plates. Profiled with immunoSEQ multiplex PCR; TCRdb holds only in-frame clones, not every one. The data show under 700,000 clones, 85% to 95% seen once. Remarks on this clone: Its specificity is unknown.

In the naive CD8 group, cells lacked CD45RO and were positively selected for CCR7, so terminally differentiated effector memory CD45RA+ cells were left out. The specimen sequenced was naive CD8+ T cells sorted from blood. This clonotype originated in a woman in her thirties in good health.

The CDR3 loop reads CASSLAGGRTYEQYF. In DNA, the CDR3 is TGCGCCAGCAGCTTGGCGGGGGGTAGGACCTACGAGCAGTACTTC. The gene calls are TRBV5-1 and TRBJ2-7, with 7 nucleotides matching TRBD2. There are 15 residues in the CDR3. Germline V lookup: CDR1 SGHRS, CDR2 YFSETQ. The V and J ends lost 0 bases and 2 bases, in that order; junction bases with no gene match: 5.